These 21 T cell receptor beta chains came from one sample sequenced in a study of T cell responses to AZD1222 COVID-19 vaccine. Here immunoSEQ multiplex PCR was the method, and the copy in TCRdb shows in-frame clones only, minus some. The table lists roughly 100,000 clones, 80% to 90% of them singletons, with roughly 1.5% in the top ten. This specimen consisted of peripheral blood, obtained on day 0 of AZD1222 vaccination. These receptors were taken from an adult in good health.

This chain joins TRBV4-1 and TRBJ1-2, with D perhaps TRBD1 (5 bases). Trimming stripped 4 bases from V and 1 base from J, with 13 bases between. Germline CDR1 is MGHRA and CDR2 is YSYEKL. This CDR3 comprises 15 residues. The chain's CDR3 is CASSRDGRGNYGYTF. For the CDR3, the DNA is TGCGCCAGCAGCCGGGACGGACGGGGTAACTATGGCTACACCTTC.

The chain joins TRBV18 to TRBJ1-1, with 7 bases fitting TRBD1. The CDR3 has 13 amino acids. Germline assignment: CDR1 KGHSH and CDR2 LQKENI. V gave up 4 bases and J gave up 11 bases; unmatched junction bases: 10. The CDR3 loop reads CASSLETGSDAFF. For the CDR3, the DNA is TGTGCCAGCTCACTAGAGACAGGGTCGGATGCTTTCTTT.

This sequence joins TRBV4-3 and TRBJ2-2; perhaps D is TRBD1 or TRBD2 (5 bases each). The CDR3 totals 15 residues. CDR1 is LGHNA and CDR2 is YSLEER in the germline V gene. V lost 1 base and J lost 9, with 15 bases in between. CDR3 DNA sequence: TGCGCCAGCAGCCAAGGGGCAACAGGCGGGCGGGAGCTGTTTTTT. This gives the protein CASSQGATGGRELFF.

A single count supports this clone. At one end, the junction sequence differs from germline, possibly due to a read error. This chain links TRBV5-6 with TRBJ2-5; tentative D call: TRBD1 (5 bases). The CDR3 spans 15 residues. CDR1 and CDR2 from the germline V gene are SGHDT and YYEEEE. The CDR3 DNA follows: TGTGCCAGCAGCTCCATCGACAGTTACCAGGAGACCCAGTACTTC. This codes for CASSSIDSYQETQYF.

In this sample, this clone turned up a few times. The chain uses TRBV28 and TRBJ1-3; 7 bases agree with TRBD1. The CDR3 consists of 16 residues. The germline CDR1 and CDR2 sequences are MDHEN and SYDVKM. V lost 3 bases to trimming and J lost 0 bases; unmatched junction nucleotides: 5. CDR3 DNA sequence: TGTGCCAGCAGTTTCAGGGGGTTCCGCTCTGGAAACACCATATATTTT. Translating it yields CASSFRGFRSGNTIYF.

The rearrangement links TRBV19 to TRBJ1-5; D is uncertain. Between the trimmed V and J ends, which lost 2 bases and 7 bases, there was a span of 6 bases. The CDR3 loop spans 12 amino acids. The V gene's germline CDR1 is LNHDA and CDR2 SQIVND (reference sequence). The DNA for the CDR3 is TGTGCCAGTAGTATATTGGGACAGCCCCAGCATTTT. Its translation: CASSILGQPQHF.

The chain links TRBV28 to TRBJ2-1; D tentatively reads TRBD1 or TRBD2 (6 bases each). This CDR3 is built from 15 residues. Trimming pared 3 bases from V and 4 bases from J, leaving 13 bases between. The V gene's germline CDR1 is MDHEN and CDR2 SYDVKM. CDR3 amino acids: CASSFRGEWYNEQFF. The CDR3 DNA follows: TGTGCCAGCAGTTTTAGGGGGGAGTGGTACAATGAGCAGTTCTTC.

This clone was detected a few times. The CDR3 reads CASSLEGGRVAEAFF. CDR3 DNA sequence: TGTGCCAGCAGCTTAGAGGGCGGGAGGGTCGCTGAAGCTTTCTTT. The rearrangement joins TRBV7-9 to TRBJ1-1; D is unresolved. Germline V gene data show CDR1 as SEHNR and CDR2 as FQNEAQ (reference sequence). The V and J ends lost 1 base and 6 bases respectively, with 15 bases between them. The CDR3 length is 15 residues. Full variable domain (remainder filled in from reference TRBV7-9 and TRBJ1-1): DTGVSQNPRHKITKRGQNVTFRCDPISEHNRLYWYRQTLGQGPEFLTYFQNEAQLEKSRLLSDRFSAERPKGSFSTLEIQRTEQGDSAMYLCASSLEGGRVAEAFFGQGTRLTVV.

The chain links TRBV4-1 to TRBJ2-3; 14 bases align to TRBD2. Germline CDR1 reads MGHRA; CDR2 reads YSYEKL. V lost 3 bases, J lost 2 bases, and 4 bases stayed unmatched. This CDR3 has 17 residues. The CDR3 DNA follows: TGCGCCAGCAGCCACAAGGGACTAGCGGGGGCCACAGATACGCAGTATTTT. Translated: CASSHKGLAGATDTQYF.

This chain joins TRBV5-1 and TRBJ2-2; 8 bases are shared with TRBD1. The CDR3 totals 15 residues. Germline V gene lookup returns CDR1 SGHRS and CDR2 YFSETQ. J was trimmed by 4 bases and V by 0 bases; bases with no gene match: 2. The CDR3 bases are TGCGCCAGCAGCTTGGGTCAGGGGGCCACCGGGGAGCTGTTTTTT. Protein product: CASSLGQGATGELFF.

The CDR3 nucleotides are TGTGCCAGTACCCCCCAGACAGCCTCGGGGGAGCAGTTCTTC. It yields the protein CASTPQTASGEQFF. J is TRBJ2-1 and V is TRBV19; D may be TRBD1 or TRBD2 (5 bases each). The CDR3 consists of 14 residues. CDR1 and CDR2 (germline): LNHDA, SQIVND (reference sequence). Trimming left V 7 bases short and J 10 bases short, with 20 bases between.

The chain has TRBV28 and TRBJ1-4, with 9 positions matching TRBD1. Looked up from germline, CDR1 is MDHEN and CDR2 is SYDVKM. This CDR3 region has 16 residues. J was trimmed by 8 bases and V by 1 base; bases with no gene match: 8. The CDR3 bases are TGTGCCAGCAGTTTATTCGGACAGGGGTTCGGAGAAAAACTGTTTTTT. This encodes CASSLFGQGFGEKLFF.

The chain uses TRBV4-2 and TRBJ1-4; the match to TRBD1 covers 7 bases. The V gene end was trimmed by 1 base and the J gene end by 6 bases; junction bases not matched to a gene: 14. This CDR3 has 18 residues. Germline V lookup: CDR1 LGHNA, CDR2 YNFKEQ. The CDR3 nucleotides are TGTGCCAGCAGCCAAGTATATTCCCACAGGGGTGGGGATGAAAAACTGTTTTTT. This translates into CASSQVYSHRGGDEKLFF.

This clone was seen a handful of times. The chain uses TRBV5-5 and TRBJ1-5; TRBD1 might be the D (6 bases). This CDR3 is built from 15 residues. The V gene lost 4 bases and the J gene lost 5 bases, with 16 bases spanning the gap. Germline lookup yields CDR1 SGHKS and CDR2 YYEKEE (reference sequence). The CDR3 bases are TGTGCCAGCAGCATGGGACACGGTGCGGATCAGCCCCAGCATTTT. It codes for CASSMGHGADQPQHF.

The chain couples TRBV5-1 to TRBJ2-7; no firm D call. The germline V gene encodes CDR1 SGHRS and CDR2 YFSETQ. V was pared by 1 base and J by 2 bases, with 10 bases between. There are 14 residues in the CDR3. CDR3 DNA: TGCGCCAGCAGCTTGAGGGCAACTGCCTACGAGCAGTACTTC. This translates into CASSLRATAYEQYF.

The chain carries TRBV6-5 and TRBJ2-1; 11 bases align to TRBD1. J was trimmed by 9 bases and V by 7 bases; bases with no gene match: 8. CDR1 and CDR2 from the germline V gene are MNHEY and SVGAGI. The CDR3 loop spans 14 amino acids. CDR3 sequence reads: CASMKDRGLAEQFF. CDR3 DNA: TGTGCCAGCATGAAGGACAGGGGGCTGGCTGAGCAGTTCTTC.

The chain combines TRBV7-9 with TRBJ1-6, with D uncertain. Trimming pared 1 base from V and 6 bases from J, leaving 4 bases between. The CDR3 totals 13 residues. CDR1 is SEHNR, CDR2 FQNEAQ, per germline (reference sequence). CDR3 protein: CASSLGLNSPLHF. DNA for the CDR3: TGTGCCAGCAGCTTAGGGCTTAATTCACCCCTCCACTTT.

V is TRBV2 and J is TRBJ1-1; D is possibly TRBD1 (6 bases). The germline gives CDR1 SNHLY, CDR2 FYNNEI. The V and J ends lost 6 bases and 1 base respectively, with 12 bases between them. The CDR3 is 14 residues long. CDR3 region: CASRLETGNTEAFF. As DNA, the CDR3 is TGTGCCAGCAGGCTCGAGACAGGGAACACTGAAGCTTTCTTT.

The V gene is TRBV5-1, the J gene TRBJ1-1; D unclear. Germline CDR1 reads SGHRS; CDR2 reads YFSETQ. The CDR3 sequence is 12 residues long. Trimming shortened V by 3 bases and J by 4 bases, and 7 bases separated the two germline ends. The CDR3 protein is CASSWVGTEAFF. In DNA form, the CDR3 reads TGCGCCAGCAGCTGGGTGGGCACTGAAGCTTTCTTT.

The chain has TRBV6-5 and TRBJ1-1; D unresolved. The germline gives CDR1 MNHEY, CDR2 SVGAGI. The CDR3 has 14 amino acids. V was cut by 6 bases and J by 4 bases, with 15 bases left in between. The CDR3 sequence: CASRMGGKVTEAFF. Written as DNA, the CDR3 is TGTGCCAGCAGGATGGGAGGGAAGGTCACTGAAGCTTTCTTT.

This clone was counted once. The V call is TRBV24-1, the J call TRBJ2-7; D gene uncertain. The CDR3 loop spans 11 amino acids. V was clipped by 0 bases and J by 7 bases, with 3 bases between them. The germline V gene has CDR1 KGHDR and CDR2 SFDVKD. CDR3 region: CATSDLWEQYF. The CDR3 DNA is TGTGCCACCAGTGATTTGTGGGAGCAGTACTTC.